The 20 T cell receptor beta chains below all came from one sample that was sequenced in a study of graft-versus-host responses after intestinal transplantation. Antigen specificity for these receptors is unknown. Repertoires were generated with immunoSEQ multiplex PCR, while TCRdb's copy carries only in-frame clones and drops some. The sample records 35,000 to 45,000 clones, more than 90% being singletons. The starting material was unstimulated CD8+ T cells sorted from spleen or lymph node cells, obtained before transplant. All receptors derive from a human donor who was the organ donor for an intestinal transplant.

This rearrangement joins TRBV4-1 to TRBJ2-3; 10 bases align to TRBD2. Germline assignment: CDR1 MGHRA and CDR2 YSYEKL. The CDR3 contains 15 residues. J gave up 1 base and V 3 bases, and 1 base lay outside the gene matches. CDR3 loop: CASSQLAGGTDTQYF. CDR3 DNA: TGCGCCAGCAGCCAGCTAGCGGGGGGCACAGATACGCAGTATTTT.

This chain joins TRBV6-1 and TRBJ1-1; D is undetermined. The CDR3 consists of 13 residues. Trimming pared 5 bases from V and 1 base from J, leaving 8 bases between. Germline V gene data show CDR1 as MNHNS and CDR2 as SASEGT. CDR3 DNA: TGTGCCAGCAGTCCCCTGGAGAACACTGAAGCTTTCTTT. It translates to CASSPLENTEAFF.

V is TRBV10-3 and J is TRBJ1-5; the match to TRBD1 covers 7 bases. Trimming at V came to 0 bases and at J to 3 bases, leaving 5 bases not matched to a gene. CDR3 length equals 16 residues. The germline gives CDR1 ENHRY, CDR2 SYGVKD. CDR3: CAISESKQGPNQPQHF. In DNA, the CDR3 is TGTGCCATCAGTGAGTCGAAACAGGGGCCCAATCAGCCCCAGCATTTT.

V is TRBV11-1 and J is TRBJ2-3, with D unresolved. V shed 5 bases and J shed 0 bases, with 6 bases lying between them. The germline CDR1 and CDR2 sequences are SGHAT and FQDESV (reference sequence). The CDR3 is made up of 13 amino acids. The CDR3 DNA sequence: TGTGCCAGCAGCCCGGCCAGCACAGATACGCAGTATTTT. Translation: CASSPASTDTQYF.

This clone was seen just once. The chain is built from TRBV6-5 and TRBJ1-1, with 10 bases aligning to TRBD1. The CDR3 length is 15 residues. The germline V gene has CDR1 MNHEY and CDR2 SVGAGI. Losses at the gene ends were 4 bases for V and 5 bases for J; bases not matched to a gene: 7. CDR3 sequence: CASSFLPGQGTEAFF. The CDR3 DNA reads TGTGCCAGCAGTTTCCTCCCGGGACAGGGGACTGAAGCTTTCTTT.

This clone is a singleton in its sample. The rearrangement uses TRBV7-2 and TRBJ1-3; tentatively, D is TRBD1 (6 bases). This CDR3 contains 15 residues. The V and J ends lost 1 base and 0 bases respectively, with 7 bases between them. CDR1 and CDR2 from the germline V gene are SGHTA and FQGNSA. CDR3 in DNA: TGTGCCAGCAGCTTAGGGGACAACTCTGGAAACACCATATATTTT. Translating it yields CASSLGDNSGNTIYF.

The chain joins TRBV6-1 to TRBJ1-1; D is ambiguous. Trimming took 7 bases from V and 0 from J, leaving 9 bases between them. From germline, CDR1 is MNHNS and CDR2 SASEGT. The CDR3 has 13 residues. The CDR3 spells CASIHSMNTEAFF. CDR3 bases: TGTGCCAGCATCCACTCGATGAACACTGAAGCTTTCTTT.

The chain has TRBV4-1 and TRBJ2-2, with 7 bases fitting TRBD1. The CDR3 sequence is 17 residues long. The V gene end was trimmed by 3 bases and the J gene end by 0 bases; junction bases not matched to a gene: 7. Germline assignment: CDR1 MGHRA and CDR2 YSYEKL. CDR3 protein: CASSHARDRPNTGELFF. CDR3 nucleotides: TGCGCCAGCAGCCATGCACGGGACAGACCGAACACCGGGGAGCTGTTTTTT.

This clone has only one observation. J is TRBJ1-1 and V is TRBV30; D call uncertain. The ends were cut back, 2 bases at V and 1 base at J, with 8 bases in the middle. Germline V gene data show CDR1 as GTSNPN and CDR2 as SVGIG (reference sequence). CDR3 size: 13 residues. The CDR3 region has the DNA TGTGCCTGGAGTTCGGCGCCGAACACTGAAGCTTTCTTT. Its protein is CAWSSAPNTEAFF.

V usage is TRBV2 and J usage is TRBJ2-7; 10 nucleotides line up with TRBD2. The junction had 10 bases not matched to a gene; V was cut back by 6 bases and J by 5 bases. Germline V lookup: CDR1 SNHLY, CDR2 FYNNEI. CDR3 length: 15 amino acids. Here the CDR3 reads CASRRSGGERNEQYF. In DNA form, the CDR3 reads TGTGCCAGCAGGCGAAGCGGGGGGGAGCGCAACGAGCAGTACTTC. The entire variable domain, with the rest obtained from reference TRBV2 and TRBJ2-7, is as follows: EPEVTQTPSHQVTQMGQEVILRCVPISNHLYFYWYRQILGQKVEFLVSFYNNEISEKSEIFDDQFSVERPDGSNFTLKIRSTKLEDSAMYFCASRRSGGERNEQYFGPGTRLTVT.

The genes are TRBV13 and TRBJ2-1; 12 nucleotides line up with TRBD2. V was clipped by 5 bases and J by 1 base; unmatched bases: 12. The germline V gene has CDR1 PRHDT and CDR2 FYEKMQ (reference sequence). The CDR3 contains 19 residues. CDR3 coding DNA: TGTGCCAGCAGCACTCGACTAGCGGGGGCCCCAAATTCCTACAATGAGCAGTTCTTC. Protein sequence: CASSTRLAGAPNSYNEQFF.

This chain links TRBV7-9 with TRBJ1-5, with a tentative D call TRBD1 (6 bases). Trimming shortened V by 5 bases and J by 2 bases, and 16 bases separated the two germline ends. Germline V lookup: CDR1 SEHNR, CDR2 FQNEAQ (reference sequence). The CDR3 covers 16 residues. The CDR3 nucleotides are TGTGCCAGCAGCCCGGAGGGGGGTGGTGGCAATCAGCCCCAGCATTTT. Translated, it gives CASSPEGGGGNQPQHF.

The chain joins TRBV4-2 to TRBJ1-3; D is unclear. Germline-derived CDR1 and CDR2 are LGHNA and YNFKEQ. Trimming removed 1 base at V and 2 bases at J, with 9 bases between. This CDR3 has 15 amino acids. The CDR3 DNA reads TGTGCCAGCAGCCAAGTGGGGTCCACTGGAAACACCATATATTTT. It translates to CASSQVGSTGNTIYF.

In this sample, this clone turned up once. The CDR3 bases are TGTGCCAGCAGCCAAACAGGGGGTATGAACTCCTACAATGAGCAGTTCTTC. Protein product: CASSQTGGMNSYNEQFF. V and J are TRBV27 and TRBJ2-1, with 8 bases that match TRBD1. The CDR3 has 17 residues. With 6 bases clipped from V and 0 bases from J, the junction kept 10 bases outside the gene matches. Germline values: CDR1 MNHEY, CDR2 SMNVEV (reference sequence).

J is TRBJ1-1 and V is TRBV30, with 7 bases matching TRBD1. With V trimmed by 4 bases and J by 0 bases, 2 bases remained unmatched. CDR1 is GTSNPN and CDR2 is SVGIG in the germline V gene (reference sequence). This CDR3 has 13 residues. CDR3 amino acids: CAWTGGLNTEAFF. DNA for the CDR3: TGTGCCTGGACAGGGGGATTGAACACTGAAGCTTTCTTT.

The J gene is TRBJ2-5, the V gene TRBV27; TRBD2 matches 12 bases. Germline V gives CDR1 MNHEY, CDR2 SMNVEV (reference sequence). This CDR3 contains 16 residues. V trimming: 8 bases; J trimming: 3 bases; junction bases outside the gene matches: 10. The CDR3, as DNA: TGTGCCAGCGGCCTAGCGGGGGGGACAGGAAAAGAGACCCAGTACTTC. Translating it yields CASGLAGGTGKETQYF.

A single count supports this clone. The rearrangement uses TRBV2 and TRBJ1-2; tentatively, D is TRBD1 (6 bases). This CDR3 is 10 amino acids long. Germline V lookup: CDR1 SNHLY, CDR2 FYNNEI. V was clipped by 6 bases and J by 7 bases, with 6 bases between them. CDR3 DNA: TGTGCCAGCAGACAGGGTGGCTACACCTTC. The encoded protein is CASRQGGYTF.

CDR3 protein: CASSASPNYGYTF. In DNA, the CDR3 is TGTGCCAGCAGCGCGTCCCCTAACTATGGCTACACCTTC. The rearrangement links TRBV6-5 to TRBJ1-2; D not resolved. The CDR3 loop spans 13 amino acids. Germline-derived CDR1 and CDR2 are MNHEY and SVGAGI. V lost 6 bases and J 0 bases, leaving 8 bases between the germline ends.

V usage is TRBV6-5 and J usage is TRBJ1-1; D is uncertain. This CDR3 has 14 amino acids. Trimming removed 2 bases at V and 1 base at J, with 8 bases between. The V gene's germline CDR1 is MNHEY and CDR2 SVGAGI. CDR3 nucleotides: TGTGCCAGCAGTTACGCCGGGTCGAACACTGAAGCTTTCTTT. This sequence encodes CASSYAGSNTEAFF.

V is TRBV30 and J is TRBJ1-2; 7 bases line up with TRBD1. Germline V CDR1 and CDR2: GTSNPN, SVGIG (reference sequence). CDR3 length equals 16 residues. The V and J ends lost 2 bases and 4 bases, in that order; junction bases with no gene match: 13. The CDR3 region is CAWSIPREGAVYGYTF. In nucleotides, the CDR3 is TGTGCCTGGAGTATTCCTAGAGAGGGGGCGGTCTATGGCTACACCTTC.